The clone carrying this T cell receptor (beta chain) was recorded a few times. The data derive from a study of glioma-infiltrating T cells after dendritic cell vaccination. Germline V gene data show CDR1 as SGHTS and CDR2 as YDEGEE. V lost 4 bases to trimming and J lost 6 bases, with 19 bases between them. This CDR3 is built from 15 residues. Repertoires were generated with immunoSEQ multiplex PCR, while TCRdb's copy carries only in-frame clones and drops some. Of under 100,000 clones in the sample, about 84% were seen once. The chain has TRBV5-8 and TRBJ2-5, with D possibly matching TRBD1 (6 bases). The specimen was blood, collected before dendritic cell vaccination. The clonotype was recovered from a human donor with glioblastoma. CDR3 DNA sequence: TGTGCCAGCAGCGGCGGACAGTTTAGAGAGAAGACCCAGTACTTC. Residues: CASSGGQFREKTQYF.